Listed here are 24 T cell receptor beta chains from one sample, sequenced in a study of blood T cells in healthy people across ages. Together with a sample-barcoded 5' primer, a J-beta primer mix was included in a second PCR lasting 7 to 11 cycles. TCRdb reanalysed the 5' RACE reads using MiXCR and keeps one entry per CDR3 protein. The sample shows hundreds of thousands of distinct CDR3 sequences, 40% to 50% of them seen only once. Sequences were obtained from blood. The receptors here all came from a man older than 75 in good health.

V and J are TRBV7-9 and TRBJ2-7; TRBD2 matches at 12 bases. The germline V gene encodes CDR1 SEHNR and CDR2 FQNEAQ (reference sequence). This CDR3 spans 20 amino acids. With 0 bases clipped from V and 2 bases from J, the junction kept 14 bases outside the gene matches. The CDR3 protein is CASSLARGGAGLAGTYEQYF. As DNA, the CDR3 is TGTGCCAGCAGCTTAGCGCGGGGAGGGGCCGGACTAGCGGGAACCTACGAGCAGTACTTC.

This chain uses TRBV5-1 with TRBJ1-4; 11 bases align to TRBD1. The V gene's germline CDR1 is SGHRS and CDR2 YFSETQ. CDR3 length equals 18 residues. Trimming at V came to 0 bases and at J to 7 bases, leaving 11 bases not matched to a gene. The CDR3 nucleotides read TGCGCCAGCAGCTTGGTTGCTATCGCGGGACAGGGGGGTGAAAAACTGTTTTTT. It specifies CASSLVAIAGQGGEKLFF.

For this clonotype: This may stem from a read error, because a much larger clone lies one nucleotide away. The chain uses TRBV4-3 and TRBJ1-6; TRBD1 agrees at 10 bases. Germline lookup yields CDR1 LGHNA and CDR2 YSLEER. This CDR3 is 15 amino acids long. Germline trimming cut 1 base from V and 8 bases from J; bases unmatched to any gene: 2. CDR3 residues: CASSQGDRGHSPLHF. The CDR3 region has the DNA TGCGCCAGCAGCCAAGGGGACAGGGGACATTCACCCCTCCACTTT.

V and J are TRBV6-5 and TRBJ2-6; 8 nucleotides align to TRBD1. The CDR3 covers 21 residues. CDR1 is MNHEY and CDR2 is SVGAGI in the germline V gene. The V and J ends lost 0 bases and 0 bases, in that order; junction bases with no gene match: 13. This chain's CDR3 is CASSYSILRTGTSSGANVLTF. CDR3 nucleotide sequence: TGTGCCAGCAGTTACTCGATCCTTCGGACAGGGACCTCCTCTGGGGCCAACGTCCTGACTTTC.

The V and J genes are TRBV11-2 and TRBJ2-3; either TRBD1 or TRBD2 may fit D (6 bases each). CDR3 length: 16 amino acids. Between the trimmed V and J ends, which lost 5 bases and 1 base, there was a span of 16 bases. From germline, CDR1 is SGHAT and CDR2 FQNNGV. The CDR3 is CASSIGHREGTDTQYF. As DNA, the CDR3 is TGTGCCAGCAGCATAGGGCACAGGGAGGGCACAGATACGCAGTATTTT.

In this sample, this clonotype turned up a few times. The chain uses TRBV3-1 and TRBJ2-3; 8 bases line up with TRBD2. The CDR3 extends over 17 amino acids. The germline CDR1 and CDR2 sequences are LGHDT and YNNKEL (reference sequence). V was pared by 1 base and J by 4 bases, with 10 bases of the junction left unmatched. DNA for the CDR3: TGTGCCAGCAGCCAAGGAACCCGGGGGGGCCTATCAGATACGCAGTATTTT. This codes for CASSQGTRGGLSDTQYF.

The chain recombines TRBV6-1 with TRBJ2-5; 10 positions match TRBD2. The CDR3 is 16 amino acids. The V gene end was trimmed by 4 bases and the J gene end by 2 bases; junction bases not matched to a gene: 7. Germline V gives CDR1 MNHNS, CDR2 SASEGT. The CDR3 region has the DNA TGTGCCAGCAGTGCGCTAGCGGGGGCTAATCAAGAGACCCAGTACTTC. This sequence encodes CASSALAGANQETQYF.

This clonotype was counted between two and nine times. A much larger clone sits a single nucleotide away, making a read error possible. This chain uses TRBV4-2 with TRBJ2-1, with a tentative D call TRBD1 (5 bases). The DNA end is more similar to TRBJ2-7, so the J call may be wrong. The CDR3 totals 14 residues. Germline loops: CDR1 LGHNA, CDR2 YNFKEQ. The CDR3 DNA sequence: TGTGCCAGCAGCCAGGGTCGACAGACAAATGAGCAGTACTTC. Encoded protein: CASSQGRQTNEQYF.

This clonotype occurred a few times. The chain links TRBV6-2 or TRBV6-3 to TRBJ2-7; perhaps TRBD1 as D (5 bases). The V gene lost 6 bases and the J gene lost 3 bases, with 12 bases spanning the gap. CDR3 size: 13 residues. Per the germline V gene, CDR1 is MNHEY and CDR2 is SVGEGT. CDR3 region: CASSNFRDYEQYF. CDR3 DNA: TGTGCCAGCAGCAACTTCAGGGACTACGAGCAGTACTTC.

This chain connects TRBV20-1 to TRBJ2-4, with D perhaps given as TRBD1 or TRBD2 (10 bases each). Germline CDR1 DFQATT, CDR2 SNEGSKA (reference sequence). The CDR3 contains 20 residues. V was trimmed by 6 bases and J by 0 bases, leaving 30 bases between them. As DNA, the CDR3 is TGCAGTGCAACCGGGACAGGGGAGACTAGCGGGCCACTAGCCAAAAACATTCAGTACTTC. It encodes CSATGTGETSGPLAKNIQYF.

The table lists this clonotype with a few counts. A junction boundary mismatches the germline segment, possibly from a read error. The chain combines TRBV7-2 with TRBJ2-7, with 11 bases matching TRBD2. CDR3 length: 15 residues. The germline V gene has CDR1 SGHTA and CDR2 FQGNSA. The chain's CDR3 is CASSVAGGRQDEQYF. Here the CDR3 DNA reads TGTGCCAGCAGCGTAGCGGGAGGGCGCCAGGACGAGCAGTACTTC.

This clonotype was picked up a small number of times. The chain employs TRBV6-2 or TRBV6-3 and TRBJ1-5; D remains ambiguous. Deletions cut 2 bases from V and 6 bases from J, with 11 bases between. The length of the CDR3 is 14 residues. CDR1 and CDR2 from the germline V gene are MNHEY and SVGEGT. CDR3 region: CASSYVGVRQPQHF. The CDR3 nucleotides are TGTGCCAGCAGTTACGTCGGTGTCCGTCAGCCCCAGCATTTT.

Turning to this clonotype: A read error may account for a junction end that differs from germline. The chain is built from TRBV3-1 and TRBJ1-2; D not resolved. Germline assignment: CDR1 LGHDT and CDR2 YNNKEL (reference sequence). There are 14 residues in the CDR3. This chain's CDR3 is CAGSQDGRYYGYTF. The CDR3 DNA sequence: TGTGCCGGCAGCCAAGATGGGAGGTACTATGGCTACACCTTC.

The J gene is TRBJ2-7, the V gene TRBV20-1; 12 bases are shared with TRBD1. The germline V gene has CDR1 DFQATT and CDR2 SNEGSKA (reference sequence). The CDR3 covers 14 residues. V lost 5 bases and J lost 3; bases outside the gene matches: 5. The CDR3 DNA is TGCAGTGCTCCGGGGGACAGGGGGCACTACGAGCAGTACTTC. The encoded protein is CSAPGDRGHYEQYF.

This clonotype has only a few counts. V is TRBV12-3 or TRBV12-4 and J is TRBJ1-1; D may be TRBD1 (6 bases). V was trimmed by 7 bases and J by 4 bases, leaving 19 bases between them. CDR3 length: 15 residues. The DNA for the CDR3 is TGTGCCAGCACCCCCCAAGCCGGGGGGGCCACTGAAGCTTTCTTT. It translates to CASTPQAGGATEAFF.

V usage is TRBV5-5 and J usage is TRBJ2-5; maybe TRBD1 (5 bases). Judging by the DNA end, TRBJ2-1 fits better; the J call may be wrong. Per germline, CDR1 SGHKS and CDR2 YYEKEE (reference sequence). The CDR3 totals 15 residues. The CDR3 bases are TGTGCCAGCAGCTTAGACAGCTTGACCCAAGAGACCCAGTTCTTC. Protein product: CASSLDSLTQETQFF.

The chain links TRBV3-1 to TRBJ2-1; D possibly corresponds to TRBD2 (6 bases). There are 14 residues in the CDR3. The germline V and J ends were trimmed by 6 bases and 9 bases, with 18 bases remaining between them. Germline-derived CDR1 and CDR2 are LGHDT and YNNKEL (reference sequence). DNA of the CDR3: TGTGCCAGCAGGCGGGACGGAACACAATCTGAGCAGTTCTTC. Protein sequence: CASRRDGTQSEQFF.

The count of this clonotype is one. This chain's CDR3 is CASSQDVRTVGEQFF. The CDR3, as DNA: TGTGCCAGCAGCCAAGATGTCCGAACTGTGGGTGAGCAGTTCTTC. The rearrangement uses TRBV3-1 and TRBJ2-1, with D unresolved. Looked up from germline, CDR1 is LGHDT and CDR2 is YNNKEL (reference sequence). The CDR3 has 15 amino acids. Deletions cut 0 bases from V and 9 bases from J, with 15 bases between.

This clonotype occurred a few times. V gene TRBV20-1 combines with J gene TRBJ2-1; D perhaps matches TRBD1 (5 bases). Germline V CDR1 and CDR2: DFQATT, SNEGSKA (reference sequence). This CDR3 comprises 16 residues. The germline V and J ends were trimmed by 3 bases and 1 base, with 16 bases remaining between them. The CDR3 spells CSASPVTAFSYNEQFF. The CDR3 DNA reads TGCAGTGCTAGCCCCGTGACAGCCTTTTCCTACAATGAGCAGTTCTTC.

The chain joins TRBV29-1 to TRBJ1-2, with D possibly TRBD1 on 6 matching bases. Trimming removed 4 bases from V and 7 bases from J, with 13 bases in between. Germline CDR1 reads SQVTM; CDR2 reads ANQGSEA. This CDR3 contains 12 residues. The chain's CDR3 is CSVARGGGGYTF. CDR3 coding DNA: TGCAGCGTTGCCAGGGGAGGTGGTGGCTACACCTTC.

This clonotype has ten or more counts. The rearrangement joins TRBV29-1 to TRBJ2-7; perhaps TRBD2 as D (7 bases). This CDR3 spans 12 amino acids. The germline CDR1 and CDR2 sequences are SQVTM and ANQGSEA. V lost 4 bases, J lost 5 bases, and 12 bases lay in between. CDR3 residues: CSVGEGEDEQYF. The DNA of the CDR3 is TGCAGCGTTGGGGAGGGGGAAGACGAGCAGTACTTC.

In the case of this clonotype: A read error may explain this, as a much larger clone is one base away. CDR3 amino acids: CASSPGLAGSGTQYF. CDR3 bases: TGTGCCAGCAGCCCAGGACTAGCGGGATCAGGTACGCAGTATTTT. V is TRBV6-2 or TRBV6-3 and J is TRBJ2-3; 12 bases match TRBD2. This CDR3 spans 15 amino acids. Trimming cost V 6 bases and J 8 bases; bases outside gene matches: 9. Germline V gene data show CDR1 as MNHEY and CDR2 as SVGEGT.

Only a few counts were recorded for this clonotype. In nucleotides, the CDR3 is TGTGCCAGCAGGACCCCCGGGACAGGCAAGGACAATGAGCAGTTCTTC. This encodes CASRTPGTGKDNEQFF. The chain joins TRBV27 to TRBJ2-1, with 8 bases lining up with TRBD1. This CDR3 has 16 amino acids. Trimming at V came to 6 bases and at J to 5 bases, leaving 12 bases not matched to a gene. The germline V gene encodes CDR1 MNHEY and CDR2 SMNVEV (reference sequence).

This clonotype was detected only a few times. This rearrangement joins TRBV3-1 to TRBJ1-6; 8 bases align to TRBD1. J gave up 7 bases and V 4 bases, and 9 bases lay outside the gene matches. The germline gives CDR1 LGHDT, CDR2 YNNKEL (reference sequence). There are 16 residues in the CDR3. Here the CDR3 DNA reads TGTGCCAGCAGCCCGGGGACAGGTATTTTGAATTCACCCCTCCACTTT. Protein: CASSPGTGILNSPLHF.